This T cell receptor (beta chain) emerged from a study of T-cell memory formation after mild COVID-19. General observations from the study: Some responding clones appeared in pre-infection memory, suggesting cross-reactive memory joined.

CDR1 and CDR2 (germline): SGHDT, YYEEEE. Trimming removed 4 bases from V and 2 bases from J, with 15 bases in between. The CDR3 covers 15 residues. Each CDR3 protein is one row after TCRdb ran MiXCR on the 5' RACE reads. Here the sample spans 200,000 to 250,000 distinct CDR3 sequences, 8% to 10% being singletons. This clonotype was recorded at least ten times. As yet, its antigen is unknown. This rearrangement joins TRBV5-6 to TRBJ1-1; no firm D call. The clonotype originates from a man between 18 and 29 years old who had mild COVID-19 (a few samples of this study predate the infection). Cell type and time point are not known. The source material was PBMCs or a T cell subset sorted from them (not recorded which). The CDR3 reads CASSHRGWGNTEAFF. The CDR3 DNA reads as TGTGCCAGCAGCCACCGAGGATGGGGAAACACTGAAGCTTTCTTT.